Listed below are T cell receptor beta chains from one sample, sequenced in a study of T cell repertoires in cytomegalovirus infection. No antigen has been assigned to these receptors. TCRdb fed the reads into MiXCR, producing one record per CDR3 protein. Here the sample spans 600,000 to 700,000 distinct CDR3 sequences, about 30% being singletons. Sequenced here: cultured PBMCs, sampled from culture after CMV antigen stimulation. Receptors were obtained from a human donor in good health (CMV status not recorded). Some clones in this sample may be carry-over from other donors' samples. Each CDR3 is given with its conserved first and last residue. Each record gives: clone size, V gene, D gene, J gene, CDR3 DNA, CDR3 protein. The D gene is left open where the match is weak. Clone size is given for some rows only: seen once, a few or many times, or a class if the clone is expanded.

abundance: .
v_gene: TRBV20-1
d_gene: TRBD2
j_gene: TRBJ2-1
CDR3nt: TGCAGTGCCAAAGGCGGGGGATCCTCCTACAATGAGCAGTTCTTC
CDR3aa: CSAKGGGSSYNEQFF

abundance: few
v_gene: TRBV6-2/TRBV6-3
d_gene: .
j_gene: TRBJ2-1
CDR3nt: TGTGCCAGCAGCAGACCTTCTAGGAGCTCCTACAATGAGCAGTTCTTC
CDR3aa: CASSRPSRSSYNEQFF

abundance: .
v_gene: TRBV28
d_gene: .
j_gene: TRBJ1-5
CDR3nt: TGTGCCAGCACCATGGGAGGGACCTATCAGCCCCAGCATTTT
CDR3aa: CASTMGGTYQPQHF

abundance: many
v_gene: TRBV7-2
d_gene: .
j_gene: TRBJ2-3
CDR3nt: TGTGCCAGCAGCTTAGAAAGGAAAGATACGCAGTATTTT
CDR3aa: CASSLERKDTQYF

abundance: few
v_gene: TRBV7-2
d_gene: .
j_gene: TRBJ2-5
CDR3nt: TGTGCCAGCAGCTTTCAGGGCGGTTCACGGGAGACCCAGTACTTC
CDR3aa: CASSFQGGSRETQYF

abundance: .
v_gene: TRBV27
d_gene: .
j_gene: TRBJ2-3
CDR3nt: TGTGCCAGCAGTTCCCAACTTCCTTCCTTTTTT
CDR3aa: CASSSQLPSFF

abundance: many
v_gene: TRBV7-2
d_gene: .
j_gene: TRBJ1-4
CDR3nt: TGTGCCAGCAGCCCCTCCCCCCAGAACCCGGAACTGTTTTTT
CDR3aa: CASSPSPQNPELFF

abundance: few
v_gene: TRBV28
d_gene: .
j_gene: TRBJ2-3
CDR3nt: TGTGCCAGCAGTTTATGGGGGATCAAACCCACAGATACGCAGTATTTT
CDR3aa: CASSLWGIKPTDTQYF

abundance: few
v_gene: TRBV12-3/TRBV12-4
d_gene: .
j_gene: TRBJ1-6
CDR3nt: TGTGCCAGCAGAGCCTCAGGGGCGGGGGCGAGCTCCTATAATTCACCCCTCCACTTT
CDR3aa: CASRASGAGASSYNSPLHF

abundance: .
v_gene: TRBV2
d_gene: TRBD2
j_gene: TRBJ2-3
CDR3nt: TGTGCCAGCAGGTCCCTAGCGGAAGGGGATACGCAGTATTTT
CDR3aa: CASRSLAEGDTQYF

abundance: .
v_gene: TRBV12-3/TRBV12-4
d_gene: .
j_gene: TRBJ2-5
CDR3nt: TGTGCCAGCAGTCTACAGGATACCCAAGACACCCAGTACTTC
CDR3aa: CASSLQDTQDTQYF

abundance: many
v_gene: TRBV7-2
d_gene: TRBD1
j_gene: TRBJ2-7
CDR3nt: TGTGCCAGCAGCCTTACGAGTGGGGGACAGCAATCAACCTACGAGCAGTACTTC
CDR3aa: CASSLTSGGQQSTYEQYF

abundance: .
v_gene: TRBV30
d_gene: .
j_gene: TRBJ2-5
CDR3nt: TGTGCCTGGAGTGTACTGGCCGGCAGACAGTACCAAGAGACCCAGTACTTC
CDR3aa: CAWSVLAGRQYQETQYF

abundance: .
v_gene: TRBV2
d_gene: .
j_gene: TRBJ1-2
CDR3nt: TGTGCCAGCAACCGGGCCCTTAACTATGGCTACACCTTC
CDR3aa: CASNRALNYGYTF

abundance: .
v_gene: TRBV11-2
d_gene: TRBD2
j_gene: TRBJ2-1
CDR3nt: TGTGCCAGCAGCACCCAGCGGGGGGTGTCCTACAATGAGCAGTTCTTC
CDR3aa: CASSTQRGVSYNEQFF

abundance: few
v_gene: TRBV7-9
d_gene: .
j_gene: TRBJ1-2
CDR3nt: TGTGCCACCCCGAGGGAGAAGGGGATGAACTATGGCTACACCTTC
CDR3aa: CATPREKGMNYGYTF

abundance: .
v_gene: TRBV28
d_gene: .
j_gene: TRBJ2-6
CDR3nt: TGTGCCAGCAGATCGGGGACCTCTGGGGCCAACGTCCTGACTTTC
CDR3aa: CASRSGTSGANVLTF

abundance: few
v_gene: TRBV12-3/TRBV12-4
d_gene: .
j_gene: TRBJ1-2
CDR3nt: TGTGCCAGCAGTTCTACAGCTAACTATGGCTACACCTTC
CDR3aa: CASSSTANYGYTF

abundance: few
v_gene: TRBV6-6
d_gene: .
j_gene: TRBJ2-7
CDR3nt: TGTGCCAGCAGACAGGAGGGGGAGGTCTACGAGCAGTACTTC
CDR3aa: CASRQEGEVYEQYF

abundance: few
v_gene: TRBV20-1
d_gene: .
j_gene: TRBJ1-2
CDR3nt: TGCAGTGCTAGAGATCCCTCCCCAGGAGCCAACCGAGCTAACTATGGCTACACCTTC
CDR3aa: CSARDPSPGANRANYGYTF

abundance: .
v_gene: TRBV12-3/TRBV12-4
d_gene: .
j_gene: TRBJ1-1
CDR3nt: TGTGCCAGCAGTTTGGACGGGTGGAGCACTGAAGCTTTCTTT
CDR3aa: CASSLDGWSTEAFF

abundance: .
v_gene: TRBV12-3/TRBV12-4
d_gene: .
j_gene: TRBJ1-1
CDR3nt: TGTGCCAGCAGCCCATCCTCCCACACTGAAGCTTTCTTT
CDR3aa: CASSPSSHTEAFF

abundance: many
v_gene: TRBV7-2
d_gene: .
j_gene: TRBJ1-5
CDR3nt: TGTGCCAGCAGCTTAGGGACACGAGAGAGTCAGCCCCAGCATTTT
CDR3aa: CASSLGTRESQPQHF

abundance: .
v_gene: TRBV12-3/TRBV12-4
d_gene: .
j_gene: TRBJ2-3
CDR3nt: TGTGCCAGCTTCCCCCCCGGGAGCACAGATACGCAGTATTTT
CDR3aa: CASFPPGSTDTQYF

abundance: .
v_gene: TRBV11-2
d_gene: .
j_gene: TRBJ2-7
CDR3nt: TGTGCCAGCAGCTTTATTAGTGGGGGCTCGGCTTACGAGCAGTACTTC
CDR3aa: CASSFISGGSAYEQYF

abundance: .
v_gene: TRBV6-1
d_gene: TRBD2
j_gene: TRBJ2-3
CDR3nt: TGTGCCAGCCGGGAGGTGGGGTATGCGCAGTATTTT
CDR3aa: CASREVGYAQYF

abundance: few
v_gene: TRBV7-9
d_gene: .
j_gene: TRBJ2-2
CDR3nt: TGTGCCAGCAGCTCACGGACAGTAAACACCGGGGAGCTGTTTTTT
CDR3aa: CASSSRTVNTGELFF

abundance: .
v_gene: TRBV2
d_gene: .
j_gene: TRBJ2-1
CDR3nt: TGTGCCAGCAGCGGAAGGGGGGCCTCCTACAATGAGCAGTTCTTC
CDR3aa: CASSGRGASYNEQFF

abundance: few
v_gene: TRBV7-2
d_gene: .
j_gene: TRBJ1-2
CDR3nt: TGTGCCAGCAGCTTAGCGACCACAGGGTATGGCTACACCTTC
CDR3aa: CASSLATTGYGYTF

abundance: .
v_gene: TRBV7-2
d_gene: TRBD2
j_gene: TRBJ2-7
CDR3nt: TGTGCCAGCAGCTTCCCCGGGAGGGAAATCGAGCAGTACTTC
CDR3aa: CASSFPGREIEQYF

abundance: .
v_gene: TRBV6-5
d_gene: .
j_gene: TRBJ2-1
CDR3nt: TGTGCCAGCAGTCGATTAGCCATGGCGGGAAGTGAGCAGTTCTTC
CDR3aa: CASSRLAMAGSEQFF

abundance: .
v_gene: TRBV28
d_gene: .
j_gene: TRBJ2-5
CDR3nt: TGTGCCAGCAGTGCACCGGGACTGGAGAGTGGAGAGACCCAGTACTTC
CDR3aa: CASSAPGLESGETQYF

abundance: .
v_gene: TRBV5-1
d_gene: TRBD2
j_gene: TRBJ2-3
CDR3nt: TGCGCCAGCAGCTTCGGGCTAGCGGACGCAGATACGCAGTATTTT
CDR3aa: CASSFGLADADTQYF

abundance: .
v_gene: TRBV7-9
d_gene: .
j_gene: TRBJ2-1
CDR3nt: TGTGCCAGCAGCGCGGACTATACGATCGGTGAGCAGTTCTTC
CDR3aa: CASSADYTIGEQFF

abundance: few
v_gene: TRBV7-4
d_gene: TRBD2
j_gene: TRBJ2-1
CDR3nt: TGTGCCAGCAGCTTGAGCGGGGGGATTGAGCAGTTCTTC
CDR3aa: CASSLSGGIEQFF

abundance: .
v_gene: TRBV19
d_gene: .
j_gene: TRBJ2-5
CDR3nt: TGTGCCAGTAGTCCAGGGGGGACCCCCTACGCACAAGAGACCCAGTACTTC
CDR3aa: CASSPGGTPYAQETQYF

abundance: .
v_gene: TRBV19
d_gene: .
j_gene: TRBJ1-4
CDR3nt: TGTGCCAGTAGTACCCGGGGATCAGCAAAACTGTTTTTT
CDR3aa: CASSTRGSAKLFF

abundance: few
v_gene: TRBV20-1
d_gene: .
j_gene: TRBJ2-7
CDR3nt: TGCAGTGCTAGAGATATAAGGACGTTTTACGAGCAGTACTTC
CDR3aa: CSARDIRTFYEQYF

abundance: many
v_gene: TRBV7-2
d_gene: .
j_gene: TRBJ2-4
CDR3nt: TGTGCCAGCAGCTTAGCACAGGGCTCCCCTGTTCAGTACTTC
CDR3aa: CASSLAQGSPVQYF

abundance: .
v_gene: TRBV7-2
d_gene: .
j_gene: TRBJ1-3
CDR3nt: TGTGCCAGCAGCCCAGCAACGGGACCGGGAAACACCATATATTTT
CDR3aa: CASSPATGPGNTIYF

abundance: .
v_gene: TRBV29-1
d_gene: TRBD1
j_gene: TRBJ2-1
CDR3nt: TGCAGCGCCCTCGGGACAGGGGCCAAGGATCGATACAATGAGCAGTTCTTC
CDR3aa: CSALGTGAKDRYNEQFF

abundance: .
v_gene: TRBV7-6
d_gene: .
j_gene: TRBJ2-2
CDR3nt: TGTGTCAGCAGCTTAGAAGTCGGGGCGCTCACCGGGGAGCTGTTTTTT
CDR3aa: CVSSLEVGALTGELFF

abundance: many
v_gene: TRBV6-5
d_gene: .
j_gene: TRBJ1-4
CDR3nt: TGTGCCAGCAGTTACTCGGCACGGAAAGCTGACCGGCGGGAAAAACTGTTTTTT
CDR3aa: CASSYSARKADRREKLFF

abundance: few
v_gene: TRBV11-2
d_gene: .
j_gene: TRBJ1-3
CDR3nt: TGTGCCAGCAGCTTAGAGTGGGTCTCTGGAAACACCATATATTTT
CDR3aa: CASSLEWVSGNTIYF

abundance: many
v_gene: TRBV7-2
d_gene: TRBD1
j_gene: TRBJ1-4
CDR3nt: TGTGCCAGCAGACAACAGGGGGCGCTTGAAAAACTGTTTTTT
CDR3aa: CASRQQGALEKLFF

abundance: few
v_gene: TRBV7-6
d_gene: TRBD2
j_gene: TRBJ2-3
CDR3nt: TGTGCCAGCAGCCCGAGGACTAGCGGGATTCGGGATACGCAGTATTTT
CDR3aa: CASSPRTSGIRDTQYF

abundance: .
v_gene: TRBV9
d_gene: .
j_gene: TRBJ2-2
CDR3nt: TGTGCCAGCAGCGTAGCTTGGACCGGGGAGCTGTTTTTT
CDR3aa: CASSVAWTGELFF

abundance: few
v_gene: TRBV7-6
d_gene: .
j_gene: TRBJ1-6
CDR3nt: TGTGCCAGCAGCTTTGAAGGAAATTCACCCCTCCACTTT
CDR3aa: CASSFEGNSPLHF

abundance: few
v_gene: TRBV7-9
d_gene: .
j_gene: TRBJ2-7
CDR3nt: TGTGCCAGCAGCTTAGGTCGAACTGGGGGTTCCTACGAGCAGTACTTC
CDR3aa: CASSLGRTGGSYEQYF

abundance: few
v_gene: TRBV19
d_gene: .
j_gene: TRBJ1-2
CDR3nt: TGTGCCGCCGTAGGCCAGAACTATGGCTACACCTTC
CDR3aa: CAAVGQNYGYTF

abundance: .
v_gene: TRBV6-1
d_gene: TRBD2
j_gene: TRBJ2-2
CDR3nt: TGTGCCAGCAGTCCTGCTACTAGCGGGGGGGCCTGGGGCACCGGGGAGCTGTTTTTT
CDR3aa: CASSPATSGGAWGTGELFF

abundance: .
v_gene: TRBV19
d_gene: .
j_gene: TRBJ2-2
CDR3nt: TGTGCCACCCGCGGGACAGCGAACACCGGGGAGCTGTTTTTT
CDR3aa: CATRGTANTGELFF

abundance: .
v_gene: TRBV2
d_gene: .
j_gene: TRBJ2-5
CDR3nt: TGTGCCAGCAAGAGACGGTACCAAGAGACCCAGTACTTC
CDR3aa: CASKRRYQETQYF

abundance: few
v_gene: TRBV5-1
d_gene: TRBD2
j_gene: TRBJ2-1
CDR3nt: TGCGCCAGCAGATCAGACACCGGGGGGGAGCAGTTCTTC
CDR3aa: CASRSDTGGEQFF

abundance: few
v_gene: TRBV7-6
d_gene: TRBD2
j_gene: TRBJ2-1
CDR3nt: TGTGCCAGCAGCTCTCCCTGGACTAGACCCAATGAGCAGTTCTTC
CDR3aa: CASSSPWTRPNEQFF

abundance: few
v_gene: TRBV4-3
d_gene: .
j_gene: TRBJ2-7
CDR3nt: TGCGCCAGCAGCCAAGCCTTGGGATACGAGCAGTACTTC
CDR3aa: CASSQALGYEQYF

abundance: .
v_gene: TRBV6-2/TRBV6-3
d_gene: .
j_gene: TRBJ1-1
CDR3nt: TGTGCCAGCATTGACGCCGGGTGGGCTGAAGCTTTCTTT
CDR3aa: CASIDAGWAEAFF

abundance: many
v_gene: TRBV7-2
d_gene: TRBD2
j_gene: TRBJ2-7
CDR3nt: TGTGCCAGCAGCTTAGCGCGGGAGAGTTTAAGGGCGCAGTACTTC
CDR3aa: CASSLARESLRAQYF